The 29 T cell receptor beta chains reported below all come from one sample, sequenced in a study of blood T cell repertoires in COVID-19. The repertoire was sequenced with immunoSEQ multiplex PCR; TCRdb's copy has only in-frame clones and lacks some. Of under 150,000 clones listed, approximately 80% were seen once; the top ten hold under 9.5%. The sequenced sample consisted of peripheral blood. These receptors were taken from an elderly woman in a cohort sampled during active or convalescent COVID-19.

This clone was seen just once. V gene TRBV27 combines with J gene TRBJ2-3; tentatively, D is TRBD2 (6 bases). CDR1 and CDR2 (germline): MNHEY, SMNVEV (reference sequence). The CDR3 sequence is 14 residues long. Trimming removed 3 bases at V and 8 bases at J, with 15 bases between. The CDR3 protein is CASSFSGTGGTQYF. CDR3 DNA sequence: TGTGCCAGCAGTTTCTCCGGGACCGGGGGTACGCAGTATTTT.

The V gene is TRBV30, the J gene TRBJ2-5; 8 nucleotides align to TRBD2. The germline V gene encodes CDR1 GTSNPN and CDR2 SVGIG (reference sequence). V lost 5 bases, J lost 2 bases, and 7 bases stayed unmatched. The CDR3 is made up of 14 amino acids. CDR3 sequence (DNA): TGTGCCTGGGGGAGGACTAGCCAACAAGAGACCCAGTACTTC. It is translated as CAWGRTSQQETQYF.

The chain uses TRBV15 and TRBJ2-5; 7 positions match TRBD1. The CDR3 loop spans 15 amino acids. Germline V gene sequence: CDR1 LNHNV, CDR2 YYDKDF (reference sequence). The V gene end was trimmed by 2 bases and the J gene end by 9 bases; junction bases not matched to a gene: 12. The CDR3 here is CATSRSTGLVSAQYF. In DNA, the CDR3 is TGTGCCACCAGCAGATCGACAGGGCTCGTTTCGGCCCAGTACTTC.

V is TRBV5-1 and J is TRBJ1-4; 9 bases line up with TRBD1. The CDR3 extends over 15 amino acids. The ends lost 4 bases at V and 5 bases at J; junction bases unmatched: 6. Per germline, CDR1 SGHRS and CDR2 YFSETQ. Here the CDR3 DNA reads TGCGCCAGCAGCCTAGGAGGGACAGGGAATGAAAAACTGTTTTTT. Protein sequence: CASSLGGTGNEKLFF.

This chain joins TRBV5-6 and TRBJ1-2, with 7 bases matching TRBD1. J was trimmed by 0 bases and V by 1 base; bases with no gene match: 6. The CDR3 spans 16 residues. CDR1 is SGHDT, CDR2 YYEEEE, per germline. This CDR3 is CASSLFGQETNYGYTF. For the CDR3, the DNA is TGTGCCAGCAGCTTGTTTGGACAGGAAACTAACTATGGCTACACCTTC. Based on the CDR3 plus reference TRBV5-6 and TRBJ1-2, the full variable domain is DAGVTQSPTHLIKTRGQQVTLRCSPKSGHDTVSWYQQALGQGPQFIFQYYEEEERQRGNFPDRFSGHQFPNYSSELNVNALLLGDSALYLCASSLFGQETNYGYTFGSGTRLTVV.

The CDR3 spells CASSYHSPHTDTQYF. The DNA for the CDR3 is TGTGCCAGCAGCTATCATAGCCCTCACACAGATACGCAGTATTTT. The J gene is TRBJ2-3, the V gene TRBV6-5; the D is unclear. The germline V and J ends were trimmed by 6 bases and 2 bases, with 15 bases remaining between them. The CDR3 length is 15 residues. Looked up from germline, CDR1 is MNHEY and CDR2 is SVGAGI.

J is TRBJ2-1 and V is TRBV11-3, with 8 bases matching TRBD1. The V and J ends lost 0 bases and 8 bases, in that order; junction bases with no gene match: 9. Germline-derived CDR1 and CDR2 are SGHNT and YENEEA. The CDR3 sequence is 16 residues long. The DNA of the CDR3 is TGTGCCAGCAGCTTAGAGGCCGTCAGGGGGCGGGATGAGCAGTTCTTC. Amino acids: CASSLEAVRGRDEQFF.

The rearrangement uses TRBV5-8 and TRBJ2-1, with 11 bases lining up with TRBD1. Trimming removed 4 bases from V and 0 bases from J; junction bases left unmatched: 6. CDR3 length: 17 amino acids. Germline assignment: CDR1 SGHTS and CDR2 YDEGEE. CDR3 protein: CASSVGQGVNSYNEQFF. The CDR3 bases are TGTGCCAGCAGCGTGGGACAGGGGGTAAACTCCTACAATGAGCAGTTCTTC.

The chain has TRBV7-2 and TRBJ1-1; D is ambiguous. The CDR3 contains 13 residues. Looked up from germline, CDR1 is SGHTA and CDR2 is FQGNSA. V lost 3 bases to trimming and J lost 2 bases, with 7 bases between them. CDR3 DNA: TGTGCCAGCAGCTTGACACGCAACACTGAAGCTTTCTTT. This codes for CASSLTRNTEAFF.

This clone was detected once. The genes are TRBV7-8 and TRBJ2-7; TRBD1 matches at 7 bases. This CDR3 contains 14 residues. Germline loops: CDR1 SGHVS, CDR2 FQNEAQ. Unmatched junction bases numbered 5, after V lost 4 bases and J lost 2 bases. CDR3 DNA sequence: TGTGCCAGCAGCTCACAGGGGACGGCCTACGAGCAGTACGTC. The encoded protein is CASSSQGTAYEQYV.

The chain recombines TRBV19 with TRBJ1-1, with TRBD1 identical over 8 bases. CDR3 length equals 14 residues. Germline lookup yields CDR1 LNHDA and CDR2 SQIVND (reference sequence). V lost 4 bases, J lost 5 bases, and 6 bases stayed unmatched. The chain's CDR3 is CASSNDRGRTEAFF. CDR3 DNA: TGTGCCAGTAGTAACGACAGGGGACGAACTGAAGCTTTCTTT.

The chain is built from TRBV3-1 (or the pseudogene TRBV3-2) and TRBJ1-1; possibly TRBD1 for D (5 bases). Trimming left V 2 bases short and J 9 bases short, with 10 bases between. The CDR3 sequence is 12 residues long. In germline, CDR1 is LGHDT, CDR2 YNNKEL (reference sequence). CDR3 sequence (DNA): TGTGCCAGCAGCCAACGGGCAGGGAAAGCTTTCTTT. Its translation: CASSQRAGKAFF.

This clone was counted once. This rearrangement joins TRBV3-1 (or the pseudogene TRBV3-2) to TRBJ2-1, with 10 bases that match TRBD2. V was clipped by 2 bases and J by 7 bases; unmatched bases: 8. The germline CDR1 and CDR2 sequences are LGHDT and YNNKEL (reference sequence). The CDR3 is made up of 16 amino acids. CDR3 residues: CASSQLIAGGRNEQFF. CDR3 DNA sequence: TGTGCCAGCAGCCAATTAATAGCGGGGGGACGGAATGAGCAGTTCTTC.

The chain joins TRBV9 to TRBJ2-3; the match to TRBD1 covers 7 bases. CDR1 is SGDLS and CDR2 is YYNGEE in the germline V gene. This CDR3 is built from 15 residues. The junction had 7 bases not matched to a gene; V was cut back by 4 bases and J by 2 bases. The CDR3 sequence is CASSLWTGDTDTQYF. DNA of the CDR3: TGTGCCAGCAGCCTATGGACAGGAGACACAGATACGCAGTATTTT.

J is TRBJ1-2 and V is TRBV3-1 (or the pseudogene TRBV3-2); D is ambiguous. V lost 1 base, J lost 0 bases, and 9 bases lay in between. Looked up from germline, CDR1 is LGHDT and CDR2 is YNNKEL (reference sequence). This CDR3 contains 15 residues. Here the CDR3 DNA reads TGTGCCAGCAGCCAAGGTCGGACTTCTAACTATGGCTACACCTTC. Amino acid sequence: CASSQGRTSNYGYTF.

The chain recombines TRBV4-3 with TRBJ2-1; 9 bases line up with TRBD2. V lost 0 bases, J lost 9 bases, and 15 bases stayed unmatched. Per the germline V gene, CDR1 is LGHNA and CDR2 is YSLEER. This CDR3 is 18 amino acids long. CDR3 amino acids: CASSQEVDSGGVRGEQFF. CDR3 nucleotides: TGCGCCAGCAGCCAAGAGGTGGATAGCGGGGGAGTACGTGGTGAGCAGTTCTTC.

The chain carries TRBV23-1 and TRBJ2-5; 8 bases fit TRBD1. TRBV23-1 has ORF status, its function being uncertain. J lost 2 bases, V lost 0 bases, and 8 bases had no gene match. The CDR3 length is 17 residues. As DNA, the CDR3 is TGCGCCAGCAGTCAATCGGACCGGGACAGGCGTCAAGAGACCCAGTACTTC. Its translation is CASSQSDRDRRQETQYF.

CDR3 in DNA: TGTGCCAGCAGCTTAGGACTAGCCCCAAATGAGCAGTTCTTC. It is translated as CASSLGLAPNEQFF. This chain links TRBV7-2 with TRBJ2-1, with TRBD2 matching 7 bases. The CDR3 runs 14 residues. Germline V gives CDR1 SGHTA, CDR2 FQGNSA. Trimming removed 1 base from V and 7 bases from J; junction bases left unmatched: 4. The complete variable domain, with remaining parts taken from reference TRBV7-2 and TRBJ2-1, reads GAGVSQSPSNKVTEKGKDVELRCDPISGHTALYWYRQSLGQGLEFLIYFQGNSAPDKSGLPSDRFSAERTGGSVSTLTIQRTQQEDSAVYLCASSLGLAPNEQFFGPGTRLTVL.

The CDR3 coding sequence is TGTGCCAGCAGCGGGCCACGGGGACAGGGGAGAAATTCACCCCTCCACTTT. It codes for CASSGPRGQGRNSPLHF. This rearrangement joins TRBV5-4 to TRBJ1-6; 10 nucleotides agree with TRBD1. This CDR3 region has 17 residues. Per the germline V gene, CDR1 is SGHNT and CDR2 is YYREEE (reference sequence). Trimming removed 4 bases from V and 7 bases from J; junction bases left unmatched: 11.

The chain recombines TRBV7-9 with TRBJ2-5; D is perhaps TRBD1 (5 bases). Germline loops: CDR1 SEHNR, CDR2 FQNEAQ (reference sequence). This CDR3 has 16 amino acids. V was pared by 3 bases and J by 1 base, with 15 bases between. Here the CDR3 reads CASSLIDRLFQETQYF. For the CDR3, the DNA is TGTGCCAGCAGCTTGATAGACAGACTCTTCCAAGAGACCCAGTACTTC. Full variable domain (remainder filled in from reference TRBV7-9 and TRBJ2-5): DTGVSQNPRHKITKRGQNVTFRCDPISEHNRLYWYRQTLGQGPEFLTYFQNEAQLEKSRLLSDRFSAERPKGSFSTLEIQRTEQGDSAMYLCASSLIDRLFQETQYFGPGTRLLVL.

This clone was recorded a few times. The V call is TRBV9, the J call TRBJ2-7; D not resolved. Germline values: CDR1 SGDLS, CDR2 YYNGEE. V lost 4 bases, J lost 0 bases, and 11 bases lay in between. The CDR3 loop spans 14 amino acids. CDR3 region: CASSPQLASYEQYF. As DNA, the CDR3 is TGTGCCAGCAGCCCCCAATTGGCCTCCTACGAGCAGTACTTC. The complete variable domain, with remaining parts taken from reference TRBV9 and TRBJ2-7, reads DSGVTQTPKHLITATGQRVTLRCSPRSGDLSVYWYQQSLDQGLQFLIQYYNGEERAKGNILERFSAQQFPDLHSELNLSSLELGDSALYFCASSPQLASYEQYFGPGTRLTVT.

V is TRBV7-9 and J is TRBJ1-6; D is undetermined. Between the trimmed V and J ends, which lost 5 bases and 5 bases, there was a span of 16 bases. Germline V CDR1 and CDR2: SEHNR, FQNEAQ (reference sequence). The length of the CDR3 is 16 residues. The chain's CDR3 is CASSPVGILHNSPLHF. In nucleotides, the CDR3 is TGTGCCAGCAGCCCCGTCGGGATTCTGCATAATTCACCCCTCCACTTT.

This sequence joins TRBV3-1 (or the pseudogene TRBV3-2) and TRBJ2-2, with D perhaps TRBD1 (6 bases). Trimming took off 4 bases at V and 7 bases at J, with 13 bases between the two ends. Germline loops: CDR1 LGHDT, CDR2 YNNKEL (reference sequence). This CDR3 comprises 14 residues. CDR3 sequence: CASSRRQDLGELFF. The CDR3 DNA follows: TGTGCCAGCAGCCGCCGACAGGACCTCGGGGAGCTGTTTTTT.

CDR3 DNA sequence: TGTGCCAGCAGCGAACCGGGGGGGGGCTTTGCAGATACGCAGTATTTT. It translates to CASSEPGGGFADTQYF. This sequence joins TRBV3-1 (or the pseudogene TRBV3-2) and TRBJ2-3, with 8 bases aligning to TRBD2. The CDR3 sequence is 16 residues long. Germline V gene sequence: CDR1 LGHDT, CDR2 YNNKEL (reference sequence). The V and J ends lost 5 bases and 4 bases, in that order; junction bases with no gene match: 11.

V usage is TRBV27 and J usage is TRBJ1-1; the D gene is possibly TRBD1 (5 bases). Germline lookup yields CDR1 MNHEY and CDR2 SMNVEV (reference sequence). V was clipped by 6 bases and J by 3 bases, with 23 bases between them. The CDR3 covers 17 residues. The CDR3 protein is CASRGGWGDQWDTEAFF. The DNA for the CDR3 is TGTGCCAGCAGGGGGGGGTGGGGGGACCAATGGGACACTGAAGCTTTCTTT.

The chain recombines TRBV27 with TRBJ2-2; the match to TRBD2 covers 9 bases. The CDR3 loop spans 13 amino acids. Germline CDR1 reads MNHEY; CDR2 reads SMNVEV (reference sequence). With V trimmed by 8 bases and J by 9 bases, 7 bases remained unmatched. The CDR3 region has the DNA TGTGCCAGCGCGGGGGGGGGACGGCGGGAGCTGTTTTTT. Protein: CASAGGGRRELFF.

This clone was detected only once. The chain employs TRBV6-5 and TRBJ1-2; D gene uncertain. V was trimmed by 6 bases and J by 2 bases, leaving 13 bases between them. Germline V lookup: CDR1 MNHEY, CDR2 SVGAGI. This CDR3 has 14 residues. The DNA of the CDR3 is TGTGCCAGCAGCCTCGTTAACACGAACTATGGCTACACCTTC. It specifies CASSLVNTNYGYTF.

The CDR3 sequence: CASSLGQEQETQYF. CDR3 DNA: TGCGCCAGCAGCCTAGGACAGGAACAAGAGACCCAGTACTTC. The chain employs TRBV5-1 and TRBJ2-5, with 7 bases that match TRBD1. Trimming at V came to 4 bases and at J to 2 bases, leaving 5 bases not matched to a gene. Per the germline V gene, CDR1 is SGHRS and CDR2 is YFSETQ. This CDR3 spans 14 amino acids.

This clone was counted a single time. The chain combines TRBV3-1 (or the pseudogene TRBV3-2) with TRBJ2-3; D might be TRBD2 (5 bases). The CDR3 has 17 amino acids. Trimming took 4 bases from V and 0 from J, leaving 17 bases between them. Germline CDR1 and CDR2: LGHDT and YNNKEL (reference sequence). The CDR3 region is CASSLRRLYSSTDTQYF. The DNA of the CDR3 is TGTGCCAGCAGCCTCAGGCGACTATACTCTAGCACAGATACGCAGTATTTT.